This entry describes one T cell receptor beta chain. The sample contains more than one DNA sequence encoding this CDR3. These data are taken from a study of blood T cell repertoires in COVID-19. Study-wide context: Samples of COVID-19 (acute and convalescent) were obtained from the United States, Italy and Spain. Sources were T cells, B-cell-depleted T cells, or PBMCs; the material itself was cDNA or gDNA.

In the authors' workflow: Estimation of nucleated cell counts relied on the amplification of reference gene primers. Libraries were prepared by immunoSEQ multiplex PCR; TCRdb keeps only in-frame clonotypes and omits some of them. V and J calls and clone size are as listed in that table; D and trimming were resolved from the DNA. This sample yields 150,000 or so clones, of which about 87% are seen a single time; about 5.7% belongs to the top ten. The sample taken for sequencing was peripheral blood. The origin of this receptor is an elderly man with acute or convalescent COVID-19.

CDR3 region: CASSLGRDNEQFF. Here the CDR3 DNA reads TGTGCCAGCAGCTTAGGCCGAGACAATGAGCAGTTCTTC. This rearrangement joins TRBV7-9 to TRBJ2-1; D unclear. The V gene's germline CDR1 is SEHNR and CDR2 FQNEAQ (reference sequence). The CDR3 is made up of 13 amino acids. Trimming pared 1 base from V and 5 bases from J, leaving 6 bases between. Supplemented by reference TRBV7-9 and TRBJ2-1, the full variable domain reads DTGVSQNPRHKITKRGQNVTFRCDPISEHNRLYWYRQTLGQGPEFLTYFQNEAQLEKSRLLSDRFSAERPKGSFSTLEIQRTEQGDSAMYLCASSLGRDNEQFFGPGTRLTVL.